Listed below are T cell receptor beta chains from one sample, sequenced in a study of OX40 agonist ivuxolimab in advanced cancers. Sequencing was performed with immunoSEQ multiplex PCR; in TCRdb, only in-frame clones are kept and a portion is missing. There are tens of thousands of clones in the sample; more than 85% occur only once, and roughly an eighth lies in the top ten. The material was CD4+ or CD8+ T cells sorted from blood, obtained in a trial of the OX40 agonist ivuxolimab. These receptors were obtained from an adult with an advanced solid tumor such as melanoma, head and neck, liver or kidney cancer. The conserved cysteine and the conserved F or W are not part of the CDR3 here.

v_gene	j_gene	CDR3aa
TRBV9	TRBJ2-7	ASSVEGEVEQY
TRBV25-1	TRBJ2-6	ASSGKGGSSGANVLT
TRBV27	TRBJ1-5	ASSFGLSNQPQH
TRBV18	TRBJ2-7	ASSPRTGLDEQY
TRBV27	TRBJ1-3	ASSPVGFGNTIY
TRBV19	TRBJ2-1	ASSVGGPYNEQF
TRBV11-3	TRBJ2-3	ASSTGMDTQY
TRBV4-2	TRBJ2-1	ASSQVGTSNNEQF
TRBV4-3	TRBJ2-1	ASSHGLAGGANEQF
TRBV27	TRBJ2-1	ASSLGQGERREQF
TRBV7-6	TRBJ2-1	ASSPQVIRNEQF
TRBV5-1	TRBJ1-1	ASSLFPSTEAF
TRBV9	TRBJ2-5	ASSYEGGETQY
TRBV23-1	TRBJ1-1	ASSQKGTNPNMNTEAF
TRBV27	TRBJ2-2	ASTQGLAGGPSTGELF
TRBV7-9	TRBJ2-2	ASLTAGDMTGELF
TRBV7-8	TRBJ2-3	ASSSPPRPGTGGTDTQY
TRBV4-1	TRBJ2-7	ASSQLDNYEQY
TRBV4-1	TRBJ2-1	ASSQEAAPSSYNEQF
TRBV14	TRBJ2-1	ASSQERGYEQF
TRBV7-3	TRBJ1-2	ASSPWTGDYGYT
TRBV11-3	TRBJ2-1	ASSSGPNNEQF
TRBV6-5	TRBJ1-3	ASSVQYSGNTIY
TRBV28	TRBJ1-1	ASILDSPRMGTEAF
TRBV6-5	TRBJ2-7	ASTPLQAYSYEQY
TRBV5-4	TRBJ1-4	ASSLDGSNEKLF
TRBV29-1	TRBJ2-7	SGRPPYEQY
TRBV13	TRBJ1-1	ASRGRGPRNLNTEAF
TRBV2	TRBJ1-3	ASSGVGGPSGNTIY
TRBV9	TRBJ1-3	ASSVPGGSSGNTIY
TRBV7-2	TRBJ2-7	ASSPGLAPYEQY
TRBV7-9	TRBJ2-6	ASSLVPTGANVLT
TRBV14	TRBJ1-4	ASSQRTGSWGEKLF
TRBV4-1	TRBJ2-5	ASSPGRVSGETQY
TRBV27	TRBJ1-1	ASSLLSPPVTEAF
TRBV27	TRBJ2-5	ASSLWGSLGAETQY
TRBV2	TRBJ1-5	ASSEAARGRNQPQH
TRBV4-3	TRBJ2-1	ASSQDLPSSYYNEQF
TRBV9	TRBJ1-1	ASSALWGQGDMNTEAF
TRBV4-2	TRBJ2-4	ASSQDGSGMGGNIQY
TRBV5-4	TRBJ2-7	ASSLSPGLAGYLEQY
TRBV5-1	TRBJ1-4	ASSLIGAGTGVYEKLF
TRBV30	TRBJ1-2	ACRGPVRDYT
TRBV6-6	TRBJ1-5	AEGLGNQPQH
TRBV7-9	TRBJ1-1	ASSTARARTEAF
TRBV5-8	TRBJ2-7	ASSFTGNEQY